Below, one TCR beta chain is given with its context. This CDR3 is built from 15 residues. CDR1 and CDR2 from the germline V gene are KGHSH and LQKENI. Between the trimmed V and J ends, which lost 3 bases and 1 base, there was a span of 12 bases. These data are taken from a study of shared clonotypes between healthy human individuals. Libraries were prepared by immunoSEQ multiplex PCR; TCRdb keeps only in-frame clonotypes and omits some of them. The sample contains over a million clones, 75% to 80% of which appear only once. The source material was memory CD4+ T cells from PBMCs. Subset here: CD45RA-negative fraction. The gene calls are TRBV18 and TRBJ1-2; no firm D call. The sequence was collected from a man between 18 and 35 years old in good health. Some clones in this sample may be carry-over from other donors' samples. The CDR3 sequence: CASSPASGRNYGYTF. Here the CDR3 DNA reads TGTGCCAGCTCACCGGCCAGCGGCCGTAACTATGGCTACACCTTC. Full variable domain (outside the CDR3, taken from reference TRBV18 and TRBJ1-2): NAGVMQNPRHLVRRRGQEARLRCSPMKGHSHVYWYRQLPEEGLKFMVYLQKENIIDESGMPKERFSAEFPKEGPSILRIQQVVRGDSAAYFCASSPASGRNYGYTFGSGTRLTVV.